This T cell receptor beta chain was profiled in a study of CXCR3-negative and CXCR3-positive naive CD8 T cells (dated by TCRdb to about 2019). With regard to the full study: Roughly 140 million TRB reads were obtained in total, roughly 1.5 +/- 0.3 million reads per library. The diversity and physicochemical repertoire analyses included roughly ten donors pooled from two independent experiments. The TRBV-TRBJ cluster analysis covered naive subsets from 5 donors and memory cells from 3 donors. Findings and caveats that apply to the study as a whole: Compared with CXCR3-negative naive cells, CXCR3-positive naive cells had TRB CDR3s with higher hydrophobicity (lower Kidera factor 4), lower energy, and higher strength and volume indices. Both naive subsets had comparably high repertoire diversity, while memory CD8+ T cells had much lower repertoire diversity. Within the same donor, TRBV-TRBJ usage looked similar between naive CXCR3-negative and CXCR3-positive cells, but memory cells had distinct patterns. CXCR3 expression partially decreased after cryopreservation, so most assays used freshly isolated PBMCs. Surface CD5, linked to self-reactivity in mice, was comparable between naive subsets; TCR interaction strength was therefore also inferred from TRB CDR3 physicochemical properties.

To note about this clonotype: Its target antigen remains unknown.

For each CD8+ T cell subset, flow sorting was done in triplicate, and 300,000 to 350,000 cells per subset went directly into RLT lysis buffer. To keep memory contaminants out, a stringent definition of naive CD8+ T cells was applied: CD45RO-CCR7+CD27+CD95-. Using standard density gradient centrifugation, peripheral blood mononuclear cells were isolated from buffy coats. A FACSAria III was used to flow-sort naive CD8+ T cells into CXCR3-negative and CXCR3-positive populations. Total RNA was extracted from sorted cells with an RNeasy Mini Kit. The CDR3 starts with the cysteine, ends with the phenylalanine, and has 14 residues. No DNA was logged. The CDR1 and CDR2 encoded by the germline V gene are MGHRA and YSYEKL. The sequencer listed for this sample is NextSeq 550. The Human TCR Profiling Kit (MiLaboratory) was used to prepare UMI-labeled 5' RACE TRB cDNA libraries. cDNA synthesis used the entire amount of extracted RNA, and PCR amplification then used the entire amount of cDNA produced. Libraries were prepared in parallel using an identical number of PCR cycles. The paper's data handling went like this. With a minimum of two reads required per UMI, MIGEC and MiXCR pulled out about 49,000 +/- 11,000 unique UMI-labeled TRB cDNA molecules from each library. On average, each library contained 40,000 +/- 10,000 functional in-frame TRB CDR3 nucleotide clonotypes without stop codons. After each sample was downsampled to 5000 UMI-labeled TRB molecules, VDJtools was used to calculate diversity metrics such as normalized Shannon-Wiener and Chao1. For the central five CDR3 residues, VDJtools calculated physicochemical properties weighted by clonotype size, namely interaction energy, strength, volume and Kidera factor 4. TCRdb reprocessed the reads and assigns one entry to each CDR3 protein sequence, leaving out DNA. The V and J calls follow TCRdb's processing rather than the paper's. Per the sample table, the count is around 150,000 distinct CDR3 sequences. Of the sample, 0.41% falls within the top ten clones.

The sequencing input was naive CXCR3+ CD8+ T cells from blood. Reading the label with the study, this specimen's cell subset or site is: CD45RO-CCR7+CD27+CD95- naive CD8+ T cells expressing CXCR3 (TNR3+). This receptor was taken from a human donor in good health. Some clones in this sample may be carry-over from other donors' samples. The chain is encoded by TRBV4-1 joined to TRBJ1-1. The CDR3 has the sequence CASSQDSRNTEAFF.